This T cell receptor beta chain was retrieved from a study of identical twins. Through template switching, a universal primer site was introduced, and the cDNA contained unique molecular identifiers. TCRdb re-analysed the 5' RACE reads in MiXCR, keeping a single row per CDR3 protein. The table shows hundreds of thousands of distinct CDR3 sequences, with more than 6.5% occurring only once. About this clonotype: Its antigen is not identified.

V was clipped by 3 bases and J by 6 bases; unmatched bases: 3. Germline V gene data show CDR1 as SNHLY and CDR2 as FYNNEI. CDR3 size: 14 residues. Whole-study findings and limits: Excess sharing between twins was weaker in beta out-of-frame sequences. While abundant cord blood beta clonotypes carried fewer insertions, memory repertoires showed no such pattern.

A further study also used this sample, focusing on yellow fever vaccine responses in identical twins. In that study: After vaccination, twins' T cell response reportedly seemed partly convergent, partly personalized.

Sequencing was performed on PBMCs. This chain connects TRBV2 to TRBJ2-1, with 9 bases identical to TRBD1. The TCR originated in a woman under 30 in good health. The CDR3 region has the DNA TGTGCCAGCAGTGAGGGACAGGGTGGCAATGAGCAGTTCTTC. This codes for CASSEGQGGNEQFF.